This TCR beta chain came from a study of cytomegalovirus exposure and HLA in healthy donors. Clones were read by immunoSEQ multiplex PCR, and TCRdb kept only the in-frame ones, dropping some. There are approximately 58,000 clones in the sample; around 90% occur only once, and about 2.2% lies in the top ten. The CDR3 covers 14 residues. Donors came from a validation cohort of over 100 subjects, distinct from the first 666-subject cohort. The sequence derives from a woman aged 25 to 39 in good health and CMV-seronegative. The chain joins TRBV21-1 to TRBJ2-7; the D call of TRBD2 is as the table states it, not checked on the DNA. TRBV21-1 counts as a pseudogene. Input material: PBMCs. The CDR3 DNA sequence: TGTGCCATGCTAAGTCGGGGAGTTAGCAACGAGCAGTACTTC. This codes for CAMLSRGVSNEQYF.